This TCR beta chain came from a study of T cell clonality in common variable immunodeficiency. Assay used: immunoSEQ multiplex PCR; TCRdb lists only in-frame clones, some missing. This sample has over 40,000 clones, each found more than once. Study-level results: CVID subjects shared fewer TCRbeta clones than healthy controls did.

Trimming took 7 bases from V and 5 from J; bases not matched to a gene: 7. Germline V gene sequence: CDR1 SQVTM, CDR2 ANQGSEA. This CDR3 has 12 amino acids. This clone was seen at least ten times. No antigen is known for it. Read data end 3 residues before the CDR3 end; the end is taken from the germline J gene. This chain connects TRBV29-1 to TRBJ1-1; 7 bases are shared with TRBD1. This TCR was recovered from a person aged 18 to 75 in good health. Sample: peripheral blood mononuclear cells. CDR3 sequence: CSANRGRTEAFF. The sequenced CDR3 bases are TGCAGCGCAAACAGGGGAAGGACTGAA.